This record concerns one T cell receptor beta chain sequence. Antigen specificity is unknown. A much more abundant neighbour one base away suggests this may be a read error. No conserved phenylalanine or tryptophan ends this CDR3, so it is likely a read error. This sample was included in a study of T-cell reconstitution after alpha-beta-depleted transplantation in children. Regarding the study as a whole: Some patients' high day-60 TCRbeta diversity was attributed to recipient cells surviving conditioning. Several hundred expanded graft clones reportedly supplied alpha-beta T cells about two months after transplant. Newly produced T cells mostly accounted for T-cell counts and diversity one year post-transplant.

The library targeted TCRbeta and was prepared with unique molecular identifiers. TCRdb redid the calling of the PCR reads with MiXCR, one entry per CDR3 protein. The sample carries 480,000 or so distinct CDR3 sequences, over 9.5% recorded once. V shed 3 bases and J 9 bases; nucleotides not matched to a gene: 8. From germline, CDR1 is SGHTA and CDR2 FQGNSA. CDR3 length: 14 amino acids. This receptor was identified in a child aged 2-9 years with inherited bone marrow failure, due to receive a stem cell transplant. The sample here was PBMCs, taken before TCRalphabeta/CD19-depleted stem cell transplant. This chain uses TRBV7-2 with TRBJ2-1, with 7 bases aligning to TRBD2. The CDR3 loop is CASSFGLAEIEQFL. DNA for the CDR3: TGTGCCAGCAGCTTCGGCCTAGCGGAGATTGAGCAGTTCCTC.